This record concerns one TCR beta chain sequence. The sample is drawn from a study of cytomegalovirus exposure and HLA in healthy donors. Overall study context: Unique TCR beta sequences numbering about 100 million came from around 180 million T cells in an earlier analysis.

Per germline, CDR1 ENHRY and CDR2 SYGVKD. The CDR3 totals 14 residues. Trimming took 8 bases from V and 3 from J, leaving 16 bases between them. PCR amplification relied on 60 Vbeta primers (plus 13 Jbeta primers). The repertoire was sequenced with immunoSEQ multiplex PCR; TCRdb's copy has only in-frame clones and lacks some. The sample has 50,000 to 65,000 clones; 65% to 75% are singletons. The chain is built from TRBV10-3 and TRBJ1-2; tentatively, D is TRBD1 (6 bases). Sequenced sample: PBMCs. The TCR originated in a man over 45 in good health and CMV-seropositive. CDR3 sequence reads: CAILRDSGDYGYTF. CDR3 DNA: TGTGCCATCCTCCGGGATTCAGGGGACTATGGCTACACCTTC.